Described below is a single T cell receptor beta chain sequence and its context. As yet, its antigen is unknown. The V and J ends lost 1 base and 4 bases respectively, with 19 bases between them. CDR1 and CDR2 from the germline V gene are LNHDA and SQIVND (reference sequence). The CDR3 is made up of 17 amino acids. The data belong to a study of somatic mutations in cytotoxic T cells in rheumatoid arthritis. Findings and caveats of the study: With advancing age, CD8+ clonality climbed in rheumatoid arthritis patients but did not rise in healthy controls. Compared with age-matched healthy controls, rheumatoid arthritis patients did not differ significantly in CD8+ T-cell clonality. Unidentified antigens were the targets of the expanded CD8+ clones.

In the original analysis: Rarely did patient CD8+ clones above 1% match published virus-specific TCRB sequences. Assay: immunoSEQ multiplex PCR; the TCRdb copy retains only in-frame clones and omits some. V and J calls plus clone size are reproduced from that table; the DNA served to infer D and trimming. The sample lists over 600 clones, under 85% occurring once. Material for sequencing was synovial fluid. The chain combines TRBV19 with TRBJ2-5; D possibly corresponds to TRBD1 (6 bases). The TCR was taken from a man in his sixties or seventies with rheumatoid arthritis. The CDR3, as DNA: TGTGCCAGTAGTATAGGAGGGCAGGGGATCTATAGAGAGACCCAGTACTTC. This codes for CASSIGGQGIYRETQYF.